This T cell receptor beta chain was sequenced during a study of blood T cell repertoires in COVID-19. About the research overall: Some COVID-19 samples were acute and others convalescent; all came from the United States, Italy and Spain. In each case, the material was cDNA or gDNA derived from T cells, B-cell-depleted T cells, or PBMCs.

CDR1 and CDR2 (germline): LNHDA, SQIVND (reference sequence). V lost 3 bases, J lost 14 bases, and 23 bases lay in between. The CDR3 consists of 15 residues. Data came from immunoSEQ multiplex PCR; TCRdb stores just in-frame clones and leaves some out. This sample has fewer than 100,000 clones, with around 87% found just once. The V and J genes are TRBV19 and TRBJ2-1; maybe TRBD2 (6 bases). What was sequenced was peripheral blood. This TCR came from a human donor with acute or convalescent COVID-19. The donor label of this sample is uncertain. The CDR3 DNA follows: TGTGCCAGTAGTATCATCCGGGCCGCGGGGAGGCCGGAGTTCTTC. Its translation is CASSIIRAAGRPEFF. The complete variable domain, with remaining parts taken from reference TRBV19 and TRBJ2-1, reads DGGITQSPKYLFRKEGQNVTLSCEQNLNHDAMYWYRQDPGQGLRLIYYSQIVNDFQKGDIAEGYSVSREKKESFPLTVTSAQKNPTAFYLCASSIIRAAGRPEFFGPGTRLTVL.